Shown below are 30 T cell receptor beta chains from a single sample sequenced in a study of blood T cell repertoires in COVID-19. TCRdb's copy holds only in-frame clones and misses some; the assay was immunoSEQ multiplex PCR. The sample has a few hundred thousand clones, approximately 86% seen once. Sequencing was done on a sample of peripheral blood. The source of these receptors is a human donor with COVID-19, enrolled during active disease. The donor label of this sample is uncertain.

This chain connects TRBV27 to TRBJ1-2, with TRBD1 matching over 10 bases. The CDR3 spans 15 residues. The germline V gene has CDR1 MNHEY and CDR2 SMNVEV (reference sequence). V shed 2 bases, J shed 6 bases, and the junction held 6 bases outside the gene matches. The CDR3 protein is CASSLGDRGENGYTF. In DNA form, the CDR3 reads TGTGCCAGCAGTTTAGGGGACAGGGGCGAGAATGGCTACACCTTC.

Only one count was recorded for this clone. The chain links TRBV7-2 to TRBJ1-5; D is unclear. This CDR3 has 13 amino acids. Germline loops: CDR1 SGHTA, CDR2 FQGNSA. Trimming removed 2 bases at V and 7 bases at J, with 9 bases between. In DNA, the CDR3 is TGTGCCAGCAGCTTATTGTTCTCCCAGCCCCAGCATTTT. Encoded protein: CASSLLFSQPQHF.

Turning to this clone: The sample has other DNA sequences that encode this CDR3 too. The genes are TRBV18 and TRBJ1-1, with TRBD1 identical over 9 bases. The CDR3 spans 15 residues. The junction had 2 bases not matched to a gene; V was cut back by 2 bases and J by 1 base. The V gene's germline CDR1 is KGHSH and CDR2 LQKENI. The CDR3: CASSPRTGENTEAFF. CDR3 nucleotide sequence: TGTGCCAGCTCACCAAGGACAGGGGAGAACACTGAAGCTTTCTTT. The full variable domain, its missing parts supplied by reference TRBV18 and TRBJ1-1, is NAGVMQNPRHLVRRRGQEARLRCSPMKGHSHVYWYRQLPEEGLKFMVYLQKENIIDESGMPKERFSAEFPKEGPSILRIQQVVRGDSAAYFCASSPRTGENTEAFFGQGTRLTVV.

This clone was seen only once. The J gene is TRBJ2-3, the V gene TRBV23-1, with 11 bases identical to TRBD1. TRBV23-1 counts as an open reading frame of uncertain function. V shed 9 bases, J shed 3 bases, and the junction held 11 bases outside the gene matches. CDR3 length: 16 residues. The CDR3 spells CASLTSGTGGTDTQYF. The CDR3, as DNA: TGCGCCAGTCTTACATCCGGGACAGGGGGGACAGATACGCAGTATTTT.

The gene calls are TRBV9 and TRBJ1-1; TRBD1 matches 7 bases. This CDR3 has 14 amino acids. The J segment lost 4 bases and the V segment lost 0 bases, leaving 3 bases of the junction unmatched. CDR1 is SGDLS, CDR2 YYNGEE, per germline. The CDR3 DNA is TGTGCCAGCAGCGTAGTATCAGGGGGCACTGAAGCTTTCTTT. Protein sequence: CASSVVSGGTEAFF.

The CDR3 loop reads CASSLPGGRGYTF. The CDR3 DNA follows: TGTGCCAGCAGCCTACCAGGGGGTCGGGGCTACACCTTC. The chain recombines TRBV3-1 (or the pseudogene TRBV3-2) with TRBJ1-2; 7 bases line up with TRBD1. There are 13 residues in the CDR3. With 4 bases clipped from V and 8 bases from J, the junction kept 7 bases outside the gene matches. The germline CDR1 and CDR2 sequences are LGHDT and YNNKEL (reference sequence).

Comments on this clone: Compared with germline, one end of the junction differs, possibly owing to a read error. CDR3 coding DNA: TGTGCTAGCAGCTTAGGTGGGCTAGCGACTAGCACAGATACGCAGTATTTT. The encoded protein is CASSLGGLATSTDTQYF. J is TRBJ2-3 and V is TRBV7-7; possibly TRBD2 for D (6 bases). The CDR3 has 17 residues. Germline V gene lookup returns CDR1 SSHAT and CDR2 FNYEAQ (reference sequence).

The rearrangement joins TRBV6-2 or TRBV6-3 to TRBJ1-3, with D unresolved. CDR1 and CDR2 from the germline V gene are MNHEY and SVGEGT. Trimming shortened V by 2 bases and J by 0 bases, and 5 bases separated the two germline ends. The CDR3 length is 14 residues. The CDR3 bases are TGTGCCAGCAGTTACCCAGACTCTGGAAACACCATATATTTT. This codes for CASSYPDSGNTIYF.

The chain links TRBV10-3 to TRBJ1-2, with 10 bases aligning to TRBD1. The V segment lost 3 bases and the J segment 3 bases; nucleotides outside the gene matches: 4. CDR1 and CDR2 (germline): ENHRY, SYGVKD. The length of the CDR3 is 15 residues. The CDR3 DNA is TGTGCCATCAGTGACACCGGGACAGGGGACTATGGCTACACCTTC. Translation: CAISDTGTGDYGYTF.

V gene TRBV5-4 combines with J gene TRBJ1-1, with TRBD1 matching 11 bases. This CDR3 is built from 14 residues. The V gene end was trimmed by 5 bases and the J gene end by 1 base; junction bases not matched to a gene: 1. Germline V lookup: CDR1 SGHNT, CDR2 YYREEE (reference sequence). The chain's CDR3 is CASRDRGPNTEAFF. The CDR3 bases are TGTGCCAGCAGGGACAGGGGGCCGAACACTGAAGCTTTCTTT.

The genes are TRBV6-5 and TRBJ2-7; D might be TRBD2 (6 bases). V lost 2 bases and J lost 4, with 15 bases in between. The length of the CDR3 is 15 residues. Germline V lookup: CDR1 MNHEY, CDR2 SVGAGI. CDR3 sequence reads: CASSYRAGPQYEQYF. CDR3 nucleotides: TGTGCCAGCAGTTACAGGGCGGGACCCCAATACGAGCAGTACTTC.

Remarks on this clone: Additional DNA sequences in this sample encode the identical CDR3. V gene TRBV7-2 combines with J gene TRBJ1-5; no firm D call. The V gene's germline CDR1 is SGHTA and CDR2 FQGNSA. V lost 4 bases, J lost 0 bases, and 4 bases lay in between. The CDR3 totals 13 residues. CDR3 nucleotide sequence: TGTGCCAGCAGCTCAAATAGCAATCAGCCCCAGCATTTT. The encoded protein is CASSSNSNQPQHF.

This clone was recorded once. The chain links TRBV10-3 to TRBJ2-6; 7 bases are shared with TRBD1. The junction had 9 bases not matched to a gene; V was cut back by 6 bases and J by 4 bases. Germline assignment: CDR1 ENHRY and CDR2 SYGVKD. The CDR3 sequence is 16 residues long. The CDR3, as DNA: TGTGCCATCAGAGACTTCTTGACAGGGGGGGCCAACGTCCTGACTTTC. Translation gives CAIRDFLTGGANVLTF.

J is TRBJ1-3 and V is TRBV7-9; a possible D gene is TRBD1 (5 bases). This CDR3 contains 14 residues. Germline assignment: CDR1 SEHNR and CDR2 FQNEAQ (reference sequence). Trimming stripped 6 bases from V and 0 bases from J, with 9 bases between. CDR3 protein: CASRRQSSGNTIYF. The CDR3 bases are TGTGCCAGCAGAAGACAGAGCTCTGGAAACACCATATATTTT.

Details on this clone: An end of the junction differs from the germline gene, which may be a read error. This rearrangement joins TRBV19 to TRBJ2-7, with D maybe TRBD2 (6 bases). The CDR3 extends over 13 amino acids. Germline assignment: CDR1 LNHDA and CDR2 SQIVND (reference sequence). The CDR3 region has the DNA TGTGCCAGTAGTTTGGGACTCTCCAACGAGCAGTACTTC. Amino acid sequence: CASSLGLSNEQYF.

The sample holds one count of this clone. The V gene is TRBV28, the J gene TRBJ2-7; 9 nucleotides line up with TRBD1. The CDR3 sequence is 19 residues long. Trimming removed 7 bases from V and 3 bases from J; junction bases left unmatched: 22. From germline, CDR1 is MDHEN and CDR2 SYDVKM. The CDR3 loop is CASKSVSGTGKGGYYEQYF. CDR3 bases: TGTGCCAGCAAATCGGTATCCGGGACAGGGAAAGGGGGTTACTACGAGCAGTACTTC.

This chain uses TRBV4-3 with TRBJ1-6; TRBD1 is a possible D gene (6 bases). The length of the CDR3 is 18 residues. Per the germline V gene, CDR1 is LGHNA and CDR2 is YSLEER. V lost 1 base and J lost 0, with 13 bases in between. CDR3 residues: CASSQGLGASSYNSPLHF. For the CDR3, the DNA is TGCGCCAGCAGCCAAGGCTTGGGGGCGAGCTCCTATAATTCACCCCTCCACTTT.

The V gene is TRBV19, the J gene TRBJ2-1, with a tentative D call TRBD2 (6 bases). This CDR3 spans 13 amino acids. V lost 5 bases and J 8 bases, leaving 13 bases between the germline ends. CDR1 is LNHDA, CDR2 SQIVND, per germline (reference sequence). CDR3 bases: TGTGCCAGTAGTCCCCGGGGGTTACATGAGCAGTTCTTC. Encoded protein: CASSPRGLHEQFF.

The chain has TRBV28 and TRBJ1-2, with TRBD1 matching over 11 bases. This CDR3 is 15 amino acids long. Germline V gene data show CDR1 as MDHEN and CDR2 as SYDVKM. The V segment lost 4 bases and the J segment 7 bases; nucleotides outside the gene matches: 8. This CDR3 reads CASSSLGQGAFGYTF. CDR3 nucleotide sequence: TGTGCCAGCAGTTCACTCGGACAGGGGGCTTTTGGCTACACCTTC.

The sample holds a few counts of this clone. The sample has other DNA sequences that encode this CDR3 too. The V and J genes are TRBV29-1 and TRBJ1-1; 8 bases fit TRBD1. This CDR3 is 14 amino acids long. Trimming cost V 6 bases and J 0 bases; bases outside gene matches: 6. Germline CDR1 SQVTM, CDR2 ANQGSEA. CDR3 DNA: TGCAGCGTGGGTGGGACAGGCATGAACACTGAAGCTTTCTTT. Protein: CSVGGTGMNTEAFF.

The rearrangement links TRBV20-1 to TRBJ1-2, with no clear D. Trimming cost V 3 bases and J 5 bases, with 7 bases left between them. The CDR3 has 11 amino acids. The germline CDR1 and CDR2 sequences are DFQATT and SNEGSKA (reference sequence). The DNA for the CDR3 is TGCAGTGCTAGTTCCGGGTATGGCTACACCTTC. Translation: CSASSGYGYTF.

V usage is TRBV19 and J usage is TRBJ1-3; 10 bases are a match to TRBD1. With V trimmed by 8 bases and J by 3 bases, 13 bases remained unmatched. The CDR3 length is 17 residues. Germline V CDR1 and CDR2: LNHDA, SQIVND (reference sequence). The CDR3 DNA is TGTGCCAGTGCCGGGACAGGGGCACCCGGTGATGGAAACACCATATATTTT. The encoded protein is CASAGTGAPGDGNTIYF.

The chain carries TRBV29-1 and TRBJ1-6, with D unresolved. The V gene's germline CDR1 is SQVTM and CDR2 ANQGSEA. The CDR3 is made up of 15 amino acids. V shed 4 bases and J shed 3 bases, with 13 bases lying between them. The CDR3 DNA sequence: TGCAGCGTTGGGGGAGACGGTGACTATAATTCACCCCTCCACTTT. It yields the protein CSVGGDGDYNSPLHF. The full variable domain, completed using reference TRBV29-1 and TRBJ1-6, is SAVISQKPSRDICQRGTSLTIQCQVDSQVTMMFWYRQQPGQSLTLIATANQGSEATYESGFVIDKFPISRPNLTFSTLTVSNMSPEDSSIYLCSVGGDGDYNSPLHFGNGTRLTVT.

This chain connects TRBV27 to TRBJ1-2; possibly TRBD1 for D (5 bases). From germline, CDR1 is MNHEY and CDR2 SMNVEV (reference sequence). V lost 5 bases to trimming and J lost 7 bases, with 14 bases between them. The CDR3 spans 13 residues. The DNA of the CDR3 is TGTGCCAGCAGTCCCGACAGACTGGCTGGCTACACCTTC. Translated: CASSPDRLAGYTF.

The chain joins TRBV13 to TRBJ2-3; 14 bases line up with TRBD2. V shed 1 base, J shed 5 bases, and the junction held 14 bases outside the gene matches. CDR1 PRHDT and CDR2 FYEKMQ come from the germline V gene (reference sequence). The CDR3 extends over 20 amino acids. CDR3 sequence: CASSLDTGLAGADRGDTQYF. In DNA, the CDR3 is TGTGCCAGCAGCTTAGACACGGGACTAGCGGGAGCGGACCGGGGAGATACGCAGTATTTT.

The chain has TRBV6-6 and TRBJ2-3, with D maybe TRBD2 (5 bases). The V gene lost 0 bases and the J gene lost 2 bases, with 9 bases spanning the gap. CDR3 size: 15 residues. Per germline, CDR1 MNHNY and CDR2 SVGAGI (reference sequence). This CDR3 reads CASSYSRRFTDTQYF. CDR3 coding DNA: TGTGCCAGCAGTTACTCTCGGAGGTTCACAGATACGCAGTATTTT.

This chain's CDR3 is CASSPGTGNPQPQHF. The CDR3 DNA sequence: TGTGCCAGCTCACCAGGGACAGGGAACCCCCAGCCCCAGCATTTT. V gene TRBV18 combines with J gene TRBJ1-5; TRBD1 matches 9 bases. The CDR3 consists of 15 residues. The trim removed 2 bases at V and 7 bases at J, leaving 6 bases unmatched. Germline lookup yields CDR1 KGHSH and CDR2 LQKENI.

This CDR3 is CASSQTDTEAFF. DNA of the CDR3: TGCGCCAGCAGCCAAACAGATACTGAAGCTTTCTTT. The chain recombines TRBV5-1 with TRBJ1-1; the D is unclear. Per germline, CDR1 SGHRS and CDR2 YFSETQ. CDR3 size: 12 residues. Trimming pared 4 bases from V and 5 bases from J, leaving 9 bases between.

This chain joins TRBV5-8 and TRBJ2-1, with 9 nucleotides matching TRBD2. The J segment lost 5 bases and the V segment lost 4 bases, leaving 7 bases of the junction unmatched. Germline assignment: CDR1 SGHTS and CDR2 YDEGEE. This CDR3 contains 15 residues. As DNA, the CDR3 is TGTGCCAGCAGCCGGCTTCGCGGGAGGGACAATGAGCAGTTCTTC. Translating gives CASSRLRGRDNEQFF.

The chain uses TRBV18 and TRBJ2-7; 7 bases are a match to TRBD1. The length of the CDR3 is 20 residues. Unmatched junction bases numbered 19, after V lost 0 bases and J lost 2 bases. CDR1 and CDR2 from the germline V gene are KGHSH and LQKENI. Here the CDR3 DNA reads TGTGCCAGCTCACCACCACCTAAATTCAGTACGGGACAGCATACCTACGAGCAGTACTTC. Its protein is CASSPPPKFSTGQHTYEQYF.